These T cell receptor beta chains were read from a single sample in a study of blood T cell repertoires in COVID-19. The table came from immunoSEQ multiplex PCR; TCRdb's copy has only in-frame clones and leaves some out. The sample records about 130,000 clones, roughly four fifths being singletons. The sample comprised peripheral blood. The receptor set was obtained from a man aged 35 to 55 with active or convalescent COVID-19. Each CDR3 is given with its conserved first and last residue. D genes are given only for firm matches. Not every row has a clone size; where given, it reads once, few, many or a size class.

.	.	TRBJ1-1	TRBV3-1/TRBV3-2	TGTGCCAGCAGCCTCGGGACAATAATCACTGAAGCTTTCTTT	CASSLGTIITEAFF
.	.	TRBJ1-1	TRBV13	TGTGCCAGCAGCTTAAACAGGGAGAACACTGAAGCTTTCTTT	CASSLNRENTEAFF
few	.	TRBJ1-1	TRBV29-1	TGCAGCGTTGCTATGAAAGTAGGGGGGGTAGCTTTCTTT	CSVAMKVGGVAFF
.	.	TRBJ1-1	TRBV2	TGTGCCAGCAGTGACAGGGTTTCACTTGCAAACACTGAAGCTTTCTTT	CASSDRVSLANTEAFF
many	.	TRBJ2-7	TRBV6-5	TGTGCCAGCAGGAGGTCCTACGAGCAGTACTTC	CASRRSYEQYF
.	TRBD2	TRBJ2-5	TRBV4-1	TGCGCCAGCAGCCACTTAGCGGGGGTTCAAGAGACCCAGTACTTC	CASSHLAGVQETQYF
once	.	TRBJ1-6	TRBV4-3	TGCGCCAGCAGCCTGAATCGGAGAGAAAATTCACCCCTCCACTTT	CASSLNRRENSPLHF
.	TRBD1	TRBJ2-2	TRBV2	TGTGCCAGCAGTGACCGGACAGGGGTCGGGGAGCTGTTTTTT	CASSDRTGVGELFF
.	.	TRBJ1-1	TRBV5-4	TGTGCCAGCAGCTTTCAGGGTTGGGCTGAAGCTTTCTTT	CASSFQGWAEAFF
.	TRBD1	TRBJ1-1	TRBV5-6	TGTGCCAGCAGCCCTCGGTCCACGGGACAGGGTCGAACTGAAGCTTTCTTT	CASSPRSTGQGRTEAFF
.	.	TRBJ1-2	TRBV5-3	TGTGCCAGAAGCTGCAGGGATCCTAACTATGGCTACACCTTC	CARSCRDPNYGYTF
.	TRBD2	TRBJ2-3	TRBV2	TGTGCCCGGGGCTCTAGCGGGGATACAGATACGCAGTATTTT	CARGSSGDTDTQYF
.	TRBD1	TRBJ1-5	TRBV6-5	TGTGCCAGCAGGACAGGGGGCCAGCCCCAGCATTTT	CASRTGGQPQHF
few	.	TRBJ1-2	TRBV2	TGTGCCCCCCCCGGGACACCCAACTATGGCTACACCTTC	CAPPGTPNYGYTF
.	.	TRBJ1-1	TRBV11-1	TGTGCCAGCAGCTTGATCAGGGGTGGCACTGAAGCTTTCTTT	CASSLIRGGTEAFF
.	.	TRBJ2-7	TRBV5-1	TGCGCCAGCAGCTTGGGAGCAGGGGTATACGAGCAGTACTTC	CASSLGAGVYEQYF
.	.	TRBJ2-6	TRBV5-1	TGCGCCAGCAGCAATGGAGGGTCTGGGGCCAACGTCCTGACTTTC	CASSNGGSGANVLTF
.	.	TRBJ2-6	TRBV6-5	TGTGCCAGCAGTAGGAGCTCTGGGGCCAACGTCCTGACTTTC	CASSRSSGANVLTF
.	TRBD1	TRBJ1-5	TRBV7-9	TGTGCCAGCAGCTTAGAGGGACAGGGATTCCAACCCCAGCATTTT	CASSLEGQGFQPQHF
.	.	TRBJ1-1	TRBV9	TGTGCCAGCAGCGTAGCCCAAGAGGGCACTGAAGCTTTCTTT	CASSVAQEGTEAFF
.	.	TRBJ1-5	TRBV7-9	TGTGCCAGCAGCTTATGGTCAGGGGACAATCAGCCCCAGCATTTT	CASSLWSGDNQPQHF
.	TRBD1	TRBJ2-7	TRBV19	TGTGCCAGCCTCGGGACAGGCGGCTTAGGGCAGTACTTC	CASLGTGGLGQYF
once	.	TRBJ1-5	TRBV6-5	TGTGCCAGCAGTTACTCCGGGGTAGGGCAGCCCCAGCATTTT	CASSYSGVGQPQHF
.	.	TRBJ1-5	TRBV3-1/TRBV3-2	TGTGCCAGCAGCCATGGTAAAGCAAACAATCAGCCCCAGCATTTT	CASSHGKANNQPQHF
.	.	TRBJ2-2	TRBV2	TGTGCCAGCAACAGACAGACGAACACCGGGGAGCTGTTTTTT	CASNRQTNTGELFF
.	.	TRBJ1-5	TRBV7-2	TGTGCCAGCAGCCCTCCGGGGAGGGGGAGCAATCAGCCCCAGCATTTT	CASSPPGRGSNQPQHF
.	.	TRBJ1-1	TRBV19	TGTGCCAGTAACCCCGGCGGGGGGGCGTCCCGGAAGGACACTGAAGCTTTCTTT	CASNPGGGASRKDTEAFF
.	TRBD1	TRBJ2-3	TRBV30	TGTGCCTGGAGTGCCGGGACAGGAAGCACAGATACGCAGTATTTT	CAWSAGTGSTDTQYF
.	.	TRBJ2-5	TRBV9	TGTGCCAGCAGCGTAGAGCCCACCCAAGAGACCCAGTACTTC	CASSVEPTQETQYF
.	.	TRBJ2-7	TRBV7-2	TGTGCCAGCAGCCTAGCTAACAGAGAGTCCTACGAGCAGTACTTC	CASSLANRESYEQYF
.	.	TRBJ1-2	TRBV2	TGTGCCAGCAGCCTTATACAGGAGGGTGGGAGCTACACCTTC	CASSLIQEGGSYTF
.	TRBD1	TRBJ1-1	TRBV6-6	TGTGCCAGCAGTTACGACAGGGGCATCACTGAAGCTTTCTTT	CASSYDRGITEAFF